This TCR beta chain was profiled in a study of monozygotic twins with inflammatory bowel disease. Notes on the study in general: Patient repertoire variability may have increased through differing immunosuppressive treatments.

TCRdb reprocessed the 5' RACE reads and keeps a single row for each CDR3 protein, giving no DNA. This sample's table reports 440,000 or so distinct CDR3 sequences. Note on this clonotype: Its target is unknown.

This CDR3 is 13 amino acids long. Germline values: CDR1 MGHRA, CDR2 YSYEKL. The J gene is TRBJ2-1, the V gene TRBV4-1; no DNA is available, so the TRBD2 call from TCRdb remains unchecked. The TCR originated in a human donor with ulcerative colitis or Crohn's disease, or a healthy co-twin of an affected twin (not recorded which). Sequencing was done on a sample of blood. CDR3 amino acids: CASSQRAIREQFF.